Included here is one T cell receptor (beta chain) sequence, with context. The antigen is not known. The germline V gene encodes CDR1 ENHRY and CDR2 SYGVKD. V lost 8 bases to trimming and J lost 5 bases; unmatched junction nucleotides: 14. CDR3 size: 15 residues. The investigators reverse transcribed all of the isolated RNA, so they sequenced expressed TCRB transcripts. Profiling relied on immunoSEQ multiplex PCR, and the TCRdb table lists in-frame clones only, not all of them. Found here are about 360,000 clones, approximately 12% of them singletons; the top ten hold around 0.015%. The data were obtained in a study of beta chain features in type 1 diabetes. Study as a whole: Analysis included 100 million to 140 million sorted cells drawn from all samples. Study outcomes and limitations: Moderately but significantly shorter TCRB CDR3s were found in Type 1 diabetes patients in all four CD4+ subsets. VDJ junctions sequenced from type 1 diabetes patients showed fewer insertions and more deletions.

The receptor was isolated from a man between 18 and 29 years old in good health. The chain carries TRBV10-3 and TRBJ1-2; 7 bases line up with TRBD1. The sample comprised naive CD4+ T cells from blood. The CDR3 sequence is CAIGDRQGVGYGYTF. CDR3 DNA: TGTGCCATCGGGGACCGACAGGGCGTTGGGTATGGCTACACCTTC.